The sequence of this T cell receptor (beta chain) was determined in a study of shared clonotypes between healthy human individuals. Each donor was a Caucasian adult residing in Nashville, Tennessee. Germline CDR1 reads MNHEY; CDR2 reads SVGAGI. The CDR3 has 14 residues. V lost 2 bases and J 7 bases, leaving 14 bases between the germline ends. Assay used: immunoSEQ multiplex PCR; TCRdb lists only in-frame clones, some missing. This sample has about 380,000 clones, with 95% to 97% found just once. The sequenced sample was memory CD8+ T cells sorted from blood. This sample's subset: CD45RO+ cells pooled with CCR7-negative TemRA cells. This clonotype was sampled from a man younger than 40 in good health. The genes are TRBV6-5 and TRBJ1-2; D may be TRBD1 (6 bases). CDR3 nucleotide sequence: TGTGCCAGCAGTTACGTTTTTGGGACATCTGGCTACACCTTC. This gives the protein CASSYVFGTSGYTF.